This T cell receptor (beta chain) derives from a study of persistence of HIV-infected CD4 T cells. For the study at large: A couple of participants gave one leukapheresis sample; others gave up to about 180 mL blood repeatedly.

Of note for this clone: As yet, its antigen is unknown.

The stimulus was an HIV-1 Gag 15-mer peptide pool, 0.85 to 1 ug/peptide/mL. Sorting of responding CD4+ T cells relied on upregulated CD40 ligand together with CD69. Plasma HIV-1 RNA stayed below 50 copies/mL for at least 4 years. This CDR3 is 13 amino acids long. The ends were cut back, 10 bases at V and 3 bases at J, with 13 bases in the middle. Germline V CDR1 and CDR2: ENHRY, SYGVKD. Sequencing used immunoSEQ version 4 in survey mode. Here immunoSEQ multiplex PCR was the method, and the copy in TCRdb shows in-frame clones only, minus some. The sample holds tens of thousands of clones, roughly three quarters seen once. Broader study findings: Proviral oligoclonality tracked with TCR oligoclonality within the same sorted cells.

This TCR derives from an adult man with HIV who was CMV-seropositive. Sequenced material: CD4+ T cells sorted from PBMCs after approximately 19-hour stimulation, taken from a patient who received antiretroviral therapy. The gene calls are TRBV10-3 and TRBJ1-5; D gene uncertain. CDR3 loop: CATSGGTNQPQHF. CDR3 sequence (DNA): TGTGCCACCAGCGGCGGAACCAATCAGCCCCAGCATTTT.